Sequencing of this TCR beta chain was carried out in a study of T cells in localized non-small cell lung cancer. Study-wide points: Clonality of T cells reached its maximum in uninvolved adjacent lung, surpassing tumor. When the top 100 tumor clones were examined, a median about 60 of them also appeared in the adjacent lung, which was paired and uninvolved. Because researchers sequenced only one region of the tumor, heterogeneity is still possible.

Only in-frame clones appear in the TCRdb table, and some are missing; sequencing was by immunoSEQ multiplex PCR. The table records fewer than 15,000 clones, roughly 80% of them present only once. The CDR3 loop spans 17 amino acids. V dropped 3 bases and J dropped 2; count of bases not matched to a gene: 7. Germline V gene data show CDR1 as SGDLS and CDR2 as YYNGEE. Concerning this clone: Antigen unknown.

This clonotype was obtained from a female donor over 55 with stage I squamous cell lung carcinoma. The V call is TRBV9, the J call TRBJ2-2; 10 nucleotides line up with TRBD2. The material sequenced was peripheral blood, taken before any cancer treatment. CDR3 nucleotide sequence: TGTGCCAGCAGCGGCCTAGCGGGGGCCTTAAACACCGGGGAGCTGTTTTTT. Protein product: CASSGLAGALNTGELFF.